What follows are 16 T cell receptor beta chains derived from one specimen sequenced in a study of graft-versus-host responses after intestinal transplantation. The method was immunoSEQ multiplex PCR; TCRdb's version includes in-frame clones alone and lacks a portion of them. The repertoire holds about 38,000 clones, with around four fifths as singletons. Specimen: PBMCs, collected roughly 1,000 days after transplant. The receptor source for this set is a human patient who received an intestinal transplant, so some T cells may come from the graft donor.

The chain links TRBV27 to TRBJ2-5; TRBD2 is a possible D gene (6 bases). The length of the CDR3 is 13 residues. The germline gives CDR1 MNHEY, CDR2 SMNVEV (reference sequence). The V gene lost 6 bases and the J gene lost 5 bases, with 13 bases spanning the gap. As DNA, the CDR3 is TGTGCCAGCAGCCTCGGGGGATGGGAGACCCAGTACTTC. Translation: CASSLGGWETQYF.

This clone was seen a single time. The chain couples TRBV7-2 to TRBJ2-5, with TRBD2 as a possible D gene (6 bases). The germline gives CDR1 SGHTA, CDR2 FQGNSA. CDR3 length: 14 residues. The V end lost 0 bases, the J end lost 3 bases, and 8 bases lay between the germline ends. The CDR3 loop is CASSLAGGKETQYF. The DNA for the CDR3 is TGTGCCAGCAGCTTAGCAGGCGGGAAAGAGACCCAGTACTTC.

V usage is TRBV10-3 and J usage is TRBJ1-4; D remains ambiguous. The CDR3 spans 13 residues. Germline values: CDR1 ENHRY, CDR2 SYGVKD. The V gene lost 0 bases and the J gene lost 5 bases, with 4 bases spanning the gap. The CDR3 region is CAISESPNEKLFF. In DNA, the CDR3 is TGTGCCATCAGTGAGTCTCCAAATGAAAAACTGTTTTTT.

The chain has TRBV4-1 and TRBJ1-2; D possibly corresponds to TRBD1 (5 bases). Trimming took 4 bases from V and 3 from J, leaving 15 bases between them. CDR3 length: 15 amino acids. Germline V CDR1 and CDR2: MGHRA, YSYEKL. The CDR3 DNA follows: TGCGCCAGCAGCCTTGAAATGGGGCACCACTATGGCTACACCTTC. Its protein product is CASSLEMGHHYGYTF.

This chain connects TRBV5-1 to TRBJ2-5, with 11 bases matching TRBD2. The better agreement between TRBJ2-7 and the DNA end casts doubt on the J call. The CDR3 is 16 residues long. The germline CDR1 and CDR2 sequences are SGHRS and YFSETQ. The CDR3 loop reads CASSPQLAGESYEQYF. The CDR3, as DNA: TGCGCCAGCAGCCCTCAACTAGCGGGGGAGTCTTACGAGCAGTACTTC.

This chain links TRBV5-1 with TRBJ1-5; 8 bases match TRBD1. V lost 4 bases, J lost 0 bases, and 3 bases stayed unmatched. CDR1 is SGHRS and CDR2 is YFSETQ in the germline V gene. The CDR3 is made up of 15 amino acids. The CDR3 spells CASSETGDSNQPQHF. CDR3 bases: TGCGCCAGCAGCGAGACAGGGGATAGCAATCAGCCCCAGCATTTT. Looking up the rest from reference TRBV5-1 and TRBJ1-5 gives the full variable domain: KAGVTQTPRYLIKTRGQQVTLSCSPISGHRSVSWYQQTPGQGLQFLFEYFSETQRNKGNFPGRFSGRQFSNSRSEMNVSTLELGDSALYLCASSETGDSNQPQHFGDGTRLSIL.

V and J are TRBV2 and TRBJ2-7, with 10 bases identical to TRBD1. Germline V gene lookup returns CDR1 SNHLY and CDR2 FYNNEI. With 5 bases clipped from V and 4 bases from J, the junction kept 8 bases outside the gene matches. CDR3 length: 15 residues. In DNA form, the CDR3 reads TGTGCCAGCAGTACCCGGGACAGGGGCTCGTACGAGCAGTACTTC. Protein sequence: CASSTRDRGSYEQYF.

V is TRBV28 and J is TRBJ1-5; TRBD1 is a possible D gene (5 bases). Deletions cut 4 bases from V and 7 bases from J, with 26 bases between. CDR1 and CDR2 (germline): MDHEN, SYDVKM. The CDR3 loop spans 18 amino acids. The CDR3 DNA is TGTGCCAGCAGTTCCCGATTGAGGGTGCAGGGAGAGAAGCAGCCCCAGCATTTT. It codes for CASSSRLRVQGEKQPQHF. Supplemented by reference TRBV28 and TRBJ1-5, the full variable domain reads DVKVTQSSRYLVKRTGEKVFLECVQDMDHENMFWYRQDPGLGLRLIYFSYDVKMKEKGDIPEGYSVSREKKERFSLILESASTNQTSMYLCASSSRLRVQGEKQPQHFGDGTRLSIL.

The chain joins TRBV5-1 to TRBJ2-7; no definite D call. The germline CDR1 and CDR2 sequences are SGHRS and YFSETQ. The CDR3 contains 15 residues. Trimming took 0 bases from V and 2 from J, leaving 12 bases between them. The CDR3 nucleotides are TGCGCCAGCAGCTTGGGAGAAGTGGCTCCCTACGAGCAGTACTTC. Amino acids: CASSLGEVAPYEQYF. Filled out from reference TRBV5-1 and TRBJ2-7, the complete variable domain reads KAGVTQTPRYLIKTRGQQVTLSCSPISGHRSVSWYQQTPGQGLQFLFEYFSETQRNKGNFPGRFSGRQFSNSRSEMNVSTLELGDSALYLCASSLGEVAPYEQYFGPGTRLTVT.

CDR3 sequence reads: CASSYRSDGYTF. The CDR3 nucleotides are TGTGCCAGCAGTTACCGCAGTGATGGCTACACCTTC. J is TRBJ1-2 and V is TRBV6-6; D ambiguous. CDR3 size: 12 residues. V gave up 2 bases and J gave up 6 bases, with 7 bases separating them. Germline loops: CDR1 MNHNY, CDR2 SVGAGI (reference sequence).

The V and J genes are TRBV2 and TRBJ2-5; D call uncertain. The end of the DNA aligns better with TRBJ2-7, so the J call may be wrong. Per germline, CDR1 SNHLY and CDR2 FYNNEI. The length of the CDR3 is 13 residues. The CDR3 reads CASSPTPRYEQYF. CDR3 in DNA: TGTGCCAGCAGTCCGACCCCCCGCTACGAGCAGTACTTC.

This chain links TRBV9 with TRBJ2-4; 7 bases agree with TRBD1. The germline V gene has CDR1 SGDLS and CDR2 YYNGEE. V dropped 1 base and J dropped 12; count of bases not matched to a gene: 13. The CDR3 is 15 amino acids. The DNA for the CDR3 is TGTGCCAGCAGCGTAAACTTTAGACAGGGTGTTCCTCAGTACTTC. Its protein is CASSVNFRQGVPQYF.

The chain recombines TRBV29-1 with TRBJ2-5; TRBD2 matches at 7 bases. The J call is doubtful: the DNA matches TRBJ2-7 better. The CDR3 is 15 residues long. Germline values: CDR1 SQVTM, CDR2 ANQGSEA. CDR3 DNA sequence: TGCAGCGTCCGGGGGGAAGCCGGGCCCTCCTACGAGCAGTACTTC. Translated: CSVRGEAGPSYEQYF.

The chain couples TRBV13 to TRBJ1-1, with D uncertain. Germline CDR1 is PRHDT and CDR2 is FYEKMQ (reference sequence). This CDR3 comprises 16 residues. V lost 5 bases and J lost 0, with 16 bases in between. CDR3 region: CASSPRRGRMNTEAFF. In DNA, the CDR3 is TGTGCCAGCAGCCCCAGGCGTGGGCGGATGAACACTGAAGCTTTCTTT.

In this sample, this clone turned up a few times. This sequence joins TRBV19 and TRBJ1-2; D might be TRBD1 (5 bases). The germline gives CDR1 LNHDA, CDR2 SQIVND (reference sequence). This CDR3 is 13 amino acids long. V lost 10 bases and J lost 4, with 16 bases in between. The CDR3 region is CATTGTEFYGYTF. DNA for the CDR3: TGTGCCACTACCGGGACCGAGTTCTATGGCTACACCTTC.

V gene TRBV5-1 combines with J gene TRBJ2-3; D remains unclear. The CDR3 has 14 residues. The V and J ends lost 8 bases and 2 bases respectively, with 15 bases between them. Per the germline V gene, CDR1 is SGHRS and CDR2 is YFSETQ. The CDR3 bases are TGCGCCAGTACCCACCTTTCAGACACAGATACGCAGTATTTT. This translates into CASTHLSDTDTQYF.